Detailed here is one T cell receptor (beta chain). Germline assignment: CDR1 WSHSY and CDR2 SAAADI. The CDR3 runs 17 residues. V shed 0 bases and J 0 bases; nucleotides not matched to a gene: 7. The data were taken from a study of T cell responses to AZD1222 COVID-19 vaccine. The repertoire was sequenced with immunoSEQ multiplex PCR; TCRdb's copy has only in-frame clones and lacks some. The data show 130,000 to 150,000 clones, around 88% seen once. The rearrangement uses TRBV10-2 and TRBJ1-2; 7 bases agree with TRBD1. The sample consisted of peripheral blood, taken on day 0 of AZD1222 vaccination. The origin of this receptor is an adult in good health. CDR3 residues: CASSESATGIANYGYTF. DNA for the CDR3: TGCGCCAGCAGTGAGTCGGCGACAGGGATAGCTAACTATGGCTACACCTTC.